This T cell receptor (beta chain) was observed in a study of T cell responses to AZD1222 COVID-19 vaccine. Regarding this clone: In the same sample, other DNA sequences code for this CDR3.

Measured with immunoSEQ multiplex PCR; TCRdb has only the in-frame clones, and not every one. This sample has about 85,000 clones, with about nine tenths found just once. Germline V CDR1 and CDR2: LNHDA, SQIVND (reference sequence). The CDR3 runs 13 residues. V lost 1 base, J lost 0 bases, and 4 bases lay in between. The chain couples TRBV19 to TRBJ2-7; D not resolved. Material: peripheral blood, obtained on day 0 of AZD1222 vaccination. This receptor was obtained from an adult in good health. CDR3 DNA: TGTGCCAGTAGTATAGGAAGCTCCTACGAGCAGTACTTC. It encodes CASSIGSSYEQYF.